The rows below give T cell receptor beta chains drawn from one sample of a study of blood T cell repertoires in COVID-19. The method was immunoSEQ multiplex PCR; TCRdb's version includes in-frame clones alone and lacks a portion of them. The table shows almost 20,000 clones, with about four fifths occurring only once. The material sequenced was peripheral blood. These receptors all stem from a man at least 80 years old with acute or convalescent COVID-19. CDR3s include the opening cysteine and the closing phenylalanine or tryptophan. D genes are given only for firm matches. A row's size may be missing; if present it is once, few, many or a size class.

>TRBJ2-2|TRBD1|TRBV6-5|NA
TGTGCCAGCAGGGTGGGGACAGGGTTCACCGGGGAGCTGTTTTTT
CASRVGTGFTGELFF
>TRBJ1-4|NA|TRBV19|NA
TGTGCCAGTAGGCTACAGGGATCTGCTAATGAAAAACTGTTTTTT
CASRLQGSANEKLFF
>TRBJ2-4|TRBD2|TRBV5-8|NA
TGTGCCAGCAGCGGGAGACTCCTGGGACTAGCTACCAAAAACATTCAGTACTTC
CASSGRLLGLATKNIQYF
>TRBJ1-4|TRBD1|TRBV5-1|NA
TGCGCCAGCAGCTTGGCCGTGCAGGGGGCGGGTGAAAAACTGTTTTTT
CASSLAVQGAGEKLFF
>TRBJ1-2|NA|TRBV7-9|NA
TGTGCCAGCAGCTCCAACCAGGGGTATGGCTACACCTTC
CASSSNQGYGYTF
>TRBJ2-1|TRBD1|TRBV29-1|NA
TGCAGCGTTGATAAGGGGGCTGATGAGCAGTTCTTC
CSVDKGADEQFF
>TRBJ2-3|TRBD1|TRBV5-4|medium-sized
TGTGCCAGCAGCCTGGGACAGGGAGCGGCAGATACGCAGTATTTT
CASSLGQGAADTQYF
>TRBJ2-7|NA|TRBV11-3|NA
TGTGCCAGCAGCTTAGATGGCAGCGAGCAGTACTTC
CASSLDGSEQYF
>TRBJ2-1|TRBD1|TRBV3-1/TRBV3-2|NA
TGTGCCAGCAGCTCTCAGGGACAGGCCAACAATGAGCAGTTCTTC
CASSSQGQANNEQFF
>TRBJ2-2|TRBD2|TRBV4-3|NA
TGCGCCAGCAGCCAAGATAGAGGGAGGGCCGGGGAGCTGTTTTTT
CASSQDRGRAGELFF
>TRBJ1-6|NA|TRBV14|few
TGTGCCAGCAGCCAAGCGGGGGAAGCCGTTTCACCCCTCCACTTT
CASSQAGEAVSPLHF
>TRBJ1-1|NA|TRBV25-1|NA
TGTGCCAGCAGTGAAGTGGCGGGTGAAGCTTTCTTT
CASSEVAGEAFF
>TRBJ2-1|NA|TRBV29-1|NA
TGCAGCGGTAGGAGCTCCTACAATGAGCAGTTCTTC
CSGRSSYNEQFF
>TRBJ2-2|NA|TRBV28|NA
TGTGCCAGCAGTTTAGGCGGGAAGGCCGGGGAGCTGTTTTTT
CASSLGGKAGELFF